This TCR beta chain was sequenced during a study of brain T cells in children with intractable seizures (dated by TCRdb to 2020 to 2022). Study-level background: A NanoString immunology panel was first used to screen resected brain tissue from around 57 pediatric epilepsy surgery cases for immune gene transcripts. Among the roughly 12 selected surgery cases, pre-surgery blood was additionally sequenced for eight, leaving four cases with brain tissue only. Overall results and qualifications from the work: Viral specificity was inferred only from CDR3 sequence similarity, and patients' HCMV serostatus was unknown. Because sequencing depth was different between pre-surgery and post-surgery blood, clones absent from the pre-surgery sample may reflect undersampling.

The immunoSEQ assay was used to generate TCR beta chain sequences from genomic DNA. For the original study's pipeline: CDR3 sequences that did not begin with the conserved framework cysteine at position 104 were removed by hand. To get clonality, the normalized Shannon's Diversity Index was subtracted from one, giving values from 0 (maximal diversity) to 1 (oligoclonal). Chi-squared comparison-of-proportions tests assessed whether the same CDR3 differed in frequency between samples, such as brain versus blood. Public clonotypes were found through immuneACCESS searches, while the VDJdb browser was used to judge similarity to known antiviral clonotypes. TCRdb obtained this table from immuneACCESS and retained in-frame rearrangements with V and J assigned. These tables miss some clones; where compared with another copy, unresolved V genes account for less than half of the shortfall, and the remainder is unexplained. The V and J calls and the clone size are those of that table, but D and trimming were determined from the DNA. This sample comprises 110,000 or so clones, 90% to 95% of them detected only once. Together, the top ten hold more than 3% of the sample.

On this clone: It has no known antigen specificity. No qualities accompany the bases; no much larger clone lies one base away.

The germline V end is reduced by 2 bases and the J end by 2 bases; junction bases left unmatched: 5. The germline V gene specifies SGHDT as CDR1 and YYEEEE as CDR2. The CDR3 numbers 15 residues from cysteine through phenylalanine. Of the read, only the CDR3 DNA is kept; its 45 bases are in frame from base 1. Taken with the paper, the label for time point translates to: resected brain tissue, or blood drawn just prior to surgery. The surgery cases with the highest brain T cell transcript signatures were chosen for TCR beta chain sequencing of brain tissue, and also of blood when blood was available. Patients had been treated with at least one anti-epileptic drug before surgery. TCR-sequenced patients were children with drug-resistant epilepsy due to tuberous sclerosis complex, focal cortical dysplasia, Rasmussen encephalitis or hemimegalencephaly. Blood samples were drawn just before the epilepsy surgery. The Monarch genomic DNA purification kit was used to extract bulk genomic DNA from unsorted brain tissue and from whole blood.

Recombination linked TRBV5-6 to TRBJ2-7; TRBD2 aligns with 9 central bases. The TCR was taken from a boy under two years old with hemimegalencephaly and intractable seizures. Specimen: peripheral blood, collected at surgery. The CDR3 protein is CASSFSGGPTYEQYF. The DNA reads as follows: TGTGCCAGCAGCTTTAGCGGGGGCCCCACCTACGAGCAGTACTTC.